This TCR beta chain was observed in a study of blood T cell repertoires in COVID-19. This table comes from immunoSEQ multiplex PCR, and its TCRdb copy is limited to in-frame clones, with some not included. The sample gives about 370,000 clones, 87% of which show up once; about 10% is in the top ten. The CDR3 runs 15 residues. From germline, CDR1 is MNHEY and CDR2 SVGAGI. The V end lost 5 bases, the J end lost 4 bases, and 15 bases lay between the germline ends. Sequenced sample: peripheral blood. The receptor comes from a woman in her twenties or thirties with COVID-19, enrolled during active disease. This sequence joins TRBV6-5 and TRBJ1-3, with D unresolved. Here the CDR3 reads CASSIHVNFGNTIYF. Written as DNA, the CDR3 is TGTGCCAGCAGTATTCACGTGAACTTCGGAAACACCATATATTTT.